This record concerns one TCR beta chain sequence. Germline values: CDR1 MDHEN, CDR2 SYDVKM. The ends were cut back, 3 bases at V and 0 bases at J, with 11 bases in the middle. The CDR3 totals 16 residues. The sample originates from a study of T-cell memory formation after mild COVID-19. Each CDR3 protein gets one entry after TCRdb re-called the 5' RACE reads with MiXCR. The sample comprises 350,000 to 500,000 distinct CDR3 sequences, about 19% of which are singletons, and about 8.8% rests with the top ten. The clonotype comes from an adult woman who had mild COVID-19 (a few samples of this study predate the infection). Cell type and time point are not known. The chain is built from TRBV28 and TRBJ2-2; D is undetermined. Sample: PBMCs or a T cell subset sorted from them (not recorded which). The CDR3 nucleotides are TGTGCCAGCAGTTTCAGTCTATCAACGAACACCGGGGAGCTGTTTTTT. It is translated as CASSFSLSTNTGELFF.